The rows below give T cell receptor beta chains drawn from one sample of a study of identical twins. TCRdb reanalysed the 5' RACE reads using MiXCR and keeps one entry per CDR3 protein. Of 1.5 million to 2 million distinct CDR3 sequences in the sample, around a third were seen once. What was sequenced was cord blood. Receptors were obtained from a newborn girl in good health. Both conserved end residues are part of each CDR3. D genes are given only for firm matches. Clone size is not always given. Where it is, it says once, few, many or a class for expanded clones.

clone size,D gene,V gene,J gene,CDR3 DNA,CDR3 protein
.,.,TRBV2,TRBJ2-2,TGTGCCAGCAGTAGGGGCAGGGTAACCGGCGGGGAGCTGTTTTTT,CASSRGRVTGGELFF
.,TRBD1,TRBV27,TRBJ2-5,TGTGCCAGCAGTTTGACTGGGACAGGGGGTACGTCCCAGTACTTC,CASSLTGTGGTSQYF
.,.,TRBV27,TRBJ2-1,TGTGCCAGCAGTGACACAGGGATGTACAATGAGCAGTTCTTC,CASSDTGMYNEQFF
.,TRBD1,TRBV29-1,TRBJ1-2,TGCAGCGTGAGATTTTGGCAGGGGGACTATGGCTACACCTTC,CSVRFWQGDYGYTF
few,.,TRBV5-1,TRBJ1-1,TGCGCCAGCAGCTCGGACACTAACACTGAAGCTTTCTTT,CASSSDTNTEAFF
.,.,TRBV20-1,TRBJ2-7,TGCAGTGCTAGGGCGGGGCCTAGCTCCTACGAGCAGTACTTC,CSARAGPSSYEQYF
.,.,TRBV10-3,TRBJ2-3,TGTGCCATCAGATCGACAGACCACTGGCCCACAGATACGCAGTATTTT,CAIRSTDHWPTDTQYF
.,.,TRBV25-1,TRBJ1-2,TGTGCCAGCAGTGAATCCGGGTCTCATGGCTACACCTTC,CASSESGSHGYTF
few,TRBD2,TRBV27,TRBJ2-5,TGTGCCAGCAGTTTATGGGGGAGCTTAGGAGCGGGAGAGGTCAATGAGCAGTACTTC,CASSLWGSLGAGEVNEQYF
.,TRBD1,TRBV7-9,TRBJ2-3,TGTGCCAGCAGCTTGGTTGGACAGGTTCGCACAGATACGCAGTATTTT,CASSLVGQVRTDTQYF